This T cell receptor (beta chain) emerged from a study of OX40 agonist ivuxolimab in advanced cancers. Study in general: The patients got ivuxolimab, which is an agonistic anti-OX40 (CD134) antibody. Treatment received earlier with anti-PD-1, anti-PD-L1 or anti-CTLA-4 agents was allowed, and 40% had some. Study observations and caveats: At 0.1 to 3.0 mg/kg, CD4+ and CD8+ blood T cells expanded clonally by week 6.

The assay was immunoSEQ multiplex PCR, and TCRdb's table has in-frame clones only and misses some. The table shows around 16,000 clones, with roughly 60% occurring only once. V was cut by 6 bases and J by 9 bases, with 13 bases left in between. The CDR3 has 12 amino acids. Germline assignment: CDR1 SGHVS and CDR2 FNYEAQ. For this clone: Its antigen is not known.

This TCR came from an adult with an advanced solid tumor such as melanoma, head and neck, liver or kidney cancer. V gene TRBV7-6 combines with J gene TRBJ2-3; tentatively, D is TRBD2 (6 bases). This specimen consisted of CD4+ or CD8+ T cells sorted from blood, obtained in a trial of the OX40 agonist ivuxolimab. CDR3 region: CASRAWGGTQYF. The CDR3 coding sequence is TGTGCCAGCAGAGCCTGGGGAGGAACGCAGTATTTT.